The sequence of this T cell receptor beta chain was determined in a study of T-cell reconstitution after alpha-beta-depleted transplantation in children. The CDR3 is 11 amino acids. V lost 5 bases and J 5 bases, leaving 4 bases between the germline ends. Germline V gene lookup returns CDR1 MNHEY and CDR2 SMNVEV (reference sequence). This clonotype showed up many times. A TCRbeta library incorporating unique molecular identifiers was prepared. TCRdb passed the PCR reads through MiXCR, listing each CDR3 protein once. The top ten hold approximately 7.2% of the sample, which has about 91,000 distinct CDR3 sequences, 7.5% to 9.5% seen once.

The sequence came from a human donor who donated a stem cell graft to a child with congenital amegakaryocytic thrombocytopenia. The chain has TRBV27 and TRBJ2-1; D call uncertain. The material was PBMCs from the stem cell graft donor, obtained from the stem cell graft. The CDR3: CASSAHNEQFF. Here the CDR3 DNA reads TGTGCCAGCAGTGCCCACAATGAGCAGTTCTTC.